Given below is one T cell receptor beta chain in context. Its antigen remains unidentified. The data are from a study of siplizumab effects on memory and regulatory T cells. Study-level findings and limits: There were only a minor fraction of alloreactive clones that mapped to unstimulated subsets. Roughly 80-96% of proliferating CD4+ or CD8+ clones lacked a naive or memory phenotype that could be assigned. Major contributors to the alloresponse seemed to be naive T cells, which also appeared more diverse than memory cells.

This CDR3 region has 14 residues. Germline CDR1 and CDR2: SGHTA and FQGNSA. With 1 base removed from V and 2 bases from J, the gap between germline ends came to 8 bases. Assays captured 75,000 to 100,000 TCR templates per sample. The protocol was immunoSEQ multiplex PCR, while the TCRdb copy is restricted to in-frame clones and leaves out a portion. The table shows approximately 100,000 clones, with around 94% occurring only once. This chain uses TRBV7-2 with TRBJ1-1; D is unresolved. The clonotype originates from a human donor in good health. The sequenced sample consisted of non-Treg CD4+ T cells sorted from blood. This CDR3 reads CASSLGALNTEAFF. In DNA form, the CDR3 reads TGTGCCAGCAGCTTAGGGGCTTTAAACACTGAAGCTTTCTTT.